Following are 19 T cell receptor beta chains from one sample sequenced in a study of identical twins. TCRdb ran MiXCR on the 5' RACE reads and lists one entry per CDR3 protein. The table lists over 500,000 distinct CDR3 sequences, 22% of them singletons. The same specimen was also included in a second study, on T cells expressing NK-cell markers.

The specimen sequenced was CD4+ T cells sorted from blood. All receptors come from a woman in her late teens or twenties in good health.

This clonotype appeared many times. This chain joins TRBV30 and TRBJ2-3; 7 bases line up with TRBD2. Looked up from germline, CDR1 is GTSNPN and CDR2 is SVGIG (reference sequence). V dropped 8 bases and J dropped 3; count of bases not matched to a gene: 11. The CDR3 contains 14 residues. The CDR3 sequence is CARMISGKTDTQYF. DNA for the CDR3: TGTGCCCGGATGATCAGCGGGAAAACAGATACGCAGTATTTT.

J is TRBJ2-2 and V is TRBV6-2 or TRBV6-3; TRBD2 matches 10 bases. The trim removed 2 bases at V and 2 bases at J, leaving 5 bases unmatched. CDR3 size: 17 residues. Germline CDR1 is MNHEY and CDR2 is SVGEGT. The CDR3 here is CASSYLSGRANTGELFF. In DNA, the CDR3 is TGTGCCAGCAGTTACCTCAGCGGGAGGGCCAACACCGGGGAGCTGTTTTTT.

In its sample, this clonotype was seen a few times. The genes are TRBV20-1 and TRBJ2-1; D remains ambiguous. Trimming left V 0 bases short and J 10 bases short, with 16 bases between. Germline assignment: CDR1 DFQATT and CDR2 SNEGSKA (reference sequence). The CDR3 covers 14 residues. The CDR3 sequence is CSARDLGRRKEQFF. The CDR3 DNA reads TGCAGTGCTAGAGATTTGGGTCGACGAAAGGAGCAGTTCTTC.

This clonotype was seen at least ten times. The chain joins TRBV12-3 or TRBV12-4 to TRBJ2-2; tentative D call: TRBD2 (5 bases). V was trimmed by 8 bases and J by 7 bases, leaving 17 bases between them. This CDR3 comprises 14 residues. The CDR3 is CASLAGVRSGELFF. The CDR3 DNA reads as TGTGCCAGCCTGGCCGGGGTTCGGAGCGGGGAGCTGTTTTTT.

Here the CDR3 DNA reads TGTGCCAGCAGCTTAGGAGGGACAGGCTATAATTCACCCCTCCACTTT. This sequence encodes CASSLGGTGYNSPLHF. This rearrangement joins TRBV11-3 to TRBJ1-6, with TRBD1 matching over 8 bases. Unmatched junction bases numbered 2, after V lost 1 base and J lost 3 bases. In germline, CDR1 is SGHNT, CDR2 YENEEA. This CDR3 has 16 residues.

The J gene is TRBJ2-2, the V gene TRBV20-1; the D gene is possibly TRBD2 (6 bases). The CDR3 covers 12 residues. Germline CDR1 is DFQATT and CDR2 is SNEGSKA (reference sequence). CDR3 DNA: TGCATGGTGGGAGGAATCACCGGGGAGCTGTTTTTT. Its translation is CMVGGITGELFF.

V usage is TRBV27 and J usage is TRBJ1-6; 8 bases match TRBD1. V was clipped by 2 bases and J by 7 bases; unmatched bases: 10. The CDR3 runs 17 residues. The V gene's germline CDR1 is MNHEY and CDR2 SMNVEV (reference sequence). The chain's CDR3 is CASSLRQGASGNSPLHF. The CDR3 DNA reads TGTGCCAGCAGTTTAAGGCAGGGGGCGTCTGGGAATTCACCCCTCCACTTT.

This clonotype was recorded a few times. This chain connects TRBV20-1 to TRBJ2-1; 8 bases are shared with TRBD2. With V trimmed by 5 bases and J by 6 bases, 6 bases remained unmatched. In germline, CDR1 is DFQATT, CDR2 SNEGSKA (reference sequence). This CDR3 comprises 13 residues. The CDR3 nucleotides read TGCAGTGCTCCTCCTAGCGGGTCCAATGAGCAGTTCTTC. The encoded protein is CSAPPSGSNEQFF.

The table lists this clonotype with a few counts. V and J are TRBV3-1 and TRBJ1-2; D gene uncertain. Germline loops: CDR1 LGHDT, CDR2 YNNKEL (reference sequence). Between the trimmed V and J ends, which lost 4 bases and 8 bases, there was a span of 20 bases. The CDR3 covers 15 residues. For the CDR3, the DNA is TGTGCCAGCAGCCGCCGACGAAAGGACCCGGGAGGCTACACCTTC. Amino acids: CASSRRRKDPGGYTF.

This clonotype has a handful of counts. This chain joins TRBV6-2 or TRBV6-3 and TRBJ2-7; D is undetermined. The ends were cut back, 5 bases at V and 0 bases at J, with 17 bases in the middle. Germline-derived CDR1 and CDR2 are MNHEY and SVGEGT. The CDR3 runs 16 residues. The DNA of the CDR3 is TGTGCCAGCAGTAAACATGGACCCCCGAGCTCCTACGAGCAGTACTTC. Translating it yields CASSKHGPPSSYEQYF.

The J gene is TRBJ1-5, the V gene TRBV12-3 or TRBV12-4; the D is unclear. Trimming removed 7 bases at V and 2 bases at J, with 9 bases between. The CDR3 is made up of 13 amino acids. CDR3 residues: CASIPGGNQPQHF. DNA for the CDR3: TGTGCCAGCATCCCTGGGGGCAATCAGCCCCAGCATTTT.

The chain employs TRBV11-2 and TRBJ2-1; 12 bases line up with TRBD2. Germline CDR1 SGHAT, CDR2 FQNNGV. After removal of 1 base from V and 6 bases from J, the junction contained 10 bases not matched to a gene. The CDR3 consists of 18 residues. The CDR3 DNA reads as TGTGCCAGCAGCTTAGTCTCCCGACTAGCGGGGGCGAGCAATGAGCAGTTCTTC. This gives the protein CASSLVSRLAGASNEQFF.

The genes are TRBV20-1 and TRBJ2-7; D unclear. The germline V gene encodes CDR1 DFQATT and CDR2 SNEGSKA (reference sequence). V lost 3 bases to trimming and J lost 2 bases, with 14 bases between them. This CDR3 has 14 residues. CDR3 residues: CSARVKAVTYEQYF. In nucleotides, the CDR3 is TGCAGTGCTAGGGTGAAGGCAGTGACCTACGAGCAGTACTTC.

The rearrangement uses TRBV20-1 and TRBJ2-3; no reliable D call. Germline-derived CDR1 and CDR2 are DFQATT and SNEGSKA (reference sequence). The CDR3 sequence is 10 residues long. Trimming took off 6 bases at V and 7 bases at J, with 8 bases between the two ends. CDR3 residues: CSAFINTQYF. In nucleotides, the CDR3 is TGCAGTGCCTTTATAAATACGCAGTATTTT.

V is TRBV20-1 and J is TRBJ2-1, with D tentatively TRBD2 (6 bases). Germline CDR1 is DFQATT and CDR2 is SNEGSKA (reference sequence). CDR3 length: 12 residues. Trimming removed 6 bases from V and 5 bases from J, with 11 bases in between. This chain's CDR3 is CSAPTRHNEQFF. CDR3 sequence (DNA): TGCAGTGCACCGACTAGGCACAATGAGCAGTTCTTC.

This chain links TRBV20-1 with TRBJ2-5, with a possible D match to TRBD1 (5 bases). This CDR3 is 13 amino acids long. In germline, CDR1 is DFQATT, CDR2 SNEGSKA (reference sequence). V was clipped by 6 bases and J by 7 bases, with 18 bases between them. The CDR3 DNA follows: TGCAGTGCCTTTCCGGCAGGGTACGCGACCCAGTACTTC. This encodes CSAFPAGYATQYF.

J is TRBJ2-3 and V is TRBV2; no clear D. CDR1 is SNHLY, CDR2 FYNNEI, per germline. This CDR3 spans 12 amino acids. V lost 5 bases, J lost 4 bases, and 7 bases lay in between. The CDR3 DNA reads TGTGCCAGCAGTCAGCAAGCAGATACGCAGTATTTT. It yields the protein CASSQQADTQYF.

This clonotype was detected ten times or more. The rearrangement uses TRBV12-3 or TRBV12-4 and TRBJ2-3; no reliable D call. Deletions cut 2 bases from V and 0 bases from J, with 6 bases between. The CDR3 is made up of 14 amino acids. The CDR3 sequence: CASSLSRSTDTQYF. As DNA, the CDR3 is TGTGCCAGCAGTTTAAGCAGAAGCACAGATACGCAGTATTTT.

The chain links TRBV9 to TRBJ2-1; 9 bases are shared with TRBD2. Germline trimming cut 0 bases from V and 9 bases from J; bases unmatched to any gene: 7. CDR3 length equals 15 residues. Germline V gene lookup returns CDR1 SGDLS and CDR2 YYNGEE. In DNA form, the CDR3 reads TGTGCCAGCAGCGTAGGAAATAGCGGGAGATCTGAGCAGTTCTTC. As protein: CASSVGNSGRSEQFF.